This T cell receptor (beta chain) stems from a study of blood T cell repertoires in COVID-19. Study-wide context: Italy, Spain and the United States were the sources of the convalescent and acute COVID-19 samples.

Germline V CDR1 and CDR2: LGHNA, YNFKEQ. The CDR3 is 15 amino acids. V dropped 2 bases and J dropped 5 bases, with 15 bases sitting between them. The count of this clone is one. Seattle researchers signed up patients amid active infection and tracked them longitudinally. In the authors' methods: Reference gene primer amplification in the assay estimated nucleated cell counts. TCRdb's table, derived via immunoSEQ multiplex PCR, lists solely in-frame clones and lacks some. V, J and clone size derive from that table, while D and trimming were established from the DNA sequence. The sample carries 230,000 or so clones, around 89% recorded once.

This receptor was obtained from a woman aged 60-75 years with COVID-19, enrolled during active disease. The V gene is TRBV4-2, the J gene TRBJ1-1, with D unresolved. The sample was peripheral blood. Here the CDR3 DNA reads TGTGCCAGCAGCCAACCCCAGCAGGAGGCGACTGAAGCTTTCTTT. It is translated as CASSQPQQEATEAFF.